This T cell receptor (beta chain) stems from a study of cytomegalovirus exposure and HLA in healthy donors. Germline CDR1 SGDLS, CDR2 YYNGEE. The CDR3 length is 14 residues. V was clipped by 6 bases and J by 7 bases; unmatched bases: 6. With 60 Vbeta and 13 Jbeta primers, the PCR was carried out. Per the original methods: In a later analysis, the count reached 82 million or so unique TCR beta chains, with roughly 11 million shared. The assay was immunoSEQ multiplex PCR, and TCRdb's table has in-frame clones only and misses some. V and J calls and clone size are given by that table; D and trimming were obtained from the DNA. The table lists 85,000 to 130,000 clones, 75% of them singletons. Though probably carrying unrecorded immune exposures, donors were nominally healthy at sampling. Points on this clone: Its antigen remains unidentified.

Notes on the study in general: Earlier analysis yielded a pattern in which most TCR beta V segments were productive about 87% or about 30% of the time.

This TCR was sampled from a male donor in good health and CMV-seropositive. This chain joins TRBV9 and TRBJ2-2, with 10 bases aligning to TRBD1. Specimen: PBMCs. DNA of the CDR3: TGTGCCAGCACCGGGACAGGGGAAGGCGGGGAGCTGTTTTTT. It encodes CASTGTGEGGELFF.